The 24 T cell receptor beta chains in this list originate from one sample, sequenced in a study of T-cell reconstitution after alpha-beta-depleted transplantation in children. For TCRbeta, the library was prepared with unique molecular identifiers. TCRdb itself ran the PCR reads through MiXCR, one entry per CDR3 protein. Altogether some 840,000 distinct CDR3 sequences are present, 15% to 20% being singletons, with the ten largest covering about 5%. Source: PBMCs, mostly from graft donor cells, taken 360 days after TCRalphabeta/CD19-depleted stem cell transplant. Receptors originate from a male patient aged 10 to 17 who had a stem cell transplant for acute lymphoblastic leukemia, so the T cells may come from the graft donor.

V and J are TRBV6-1 and TRBJ2-1, with TRBD2 identical over 9 bases. The CDR3 is 14 amino acids. Per germline, CDR1 MNHNS and CDR2 SASEGT. Unmatched junction bases numbered 8, after V lost 7 bases and J lost 7 bases. The CDR3: CASKPGLAWNEQFF. CDR3 nucleotides: TGTGCCAGCAAGCCGGGACTAGCTTGGAATGAGCAGTTCTTC.

The chain joins TRBV30 to TRBJ1-1; D is undetermined. Germline CDR1 reads GTSNPN; CDR2 reads SVGIG (reference sequence). The CDR3 extends over 12 amino acids. V was shortened by 4 bases and J by 2 bases, with 8 bases between the two germline ends. DNA for the CDR3: TGTGCCTGGAACAGAGGTAACACTGAAGCTTTCTTT. This translates into CAWNRGNTEAFF.

This clonotype was observed a single time. The chain links TRBV5-1 to TRBJ2-1, with 14 bases fitting TRBD2. Germline trimming cut 4 bases from V and 1 base from J; bases unmatched to any gene: 4. Germline-derived CDR1 and CDR2 are SGHRS and YFSETQ. The CDR3 totals 17 residues. The CDR3 nucleotides read TGCGCCAGCAGCGCGGGACTAGCGGGAGTGTCCTACAATGAGCAGTTCTTC. Amino acids: CASSAGLAGVSYNEQFF.

The V gene is TRBV24-1, the J gene TRBJ2-1; D ambiguous. The CDR3 contains 14 residues. The germline V and J ends were trimmed by 7 bases and 4 bases, with 13 bases remaining between them. The V gene's germline CDR1 is KGHDR and CDR2 SFDVKD. CDR3 coding DNA: TGTGCCACCAGAAGATCTGGGCCGTACAATGAGCAGTTCTTC. Amino acids: CATRRSGPYNEQFF.

This clonotype was found a few times. J is TRBJ2-2 and V is TRBV9, with 9 bases aligning to TRBD2. With 4 bases clipped from V and 5 bases from J, the junction kept 9 bases outside the gene matches. Germline values: CDR1 SGDLS, CDR2 YYNGEE. This CDR3 is 16 amino acids long. CDR3 nucleotides: TGTGCCAGCAGCCCCTCGGCGGGAGGGCCAACCGGGGAGCTGTTTTTT. Translated, it gives CASSPSAGGPTGELFF.

The chain links TRBV5-1 to TRBJ2-7; D gene uncertain. V lost 0 bases and J lost 8, with 12 bases in between. The CDR3 consists of 13 residues. In germline, CDR1 is SGHRS, CDR2 YFSETQ. The DNA for the CDR3 is TGCGCCAGCAGCTTGGTGGGCTTGTCGAAGCAGTACTTC. Its protein product is CASSLVGLSKQYF.

This clonotype was counted between two and nine times. This chain links TRBV7-2 with TRBJ1-5; D ambiguous. V was clipped by 1 base and J by 0 bases, with 7 bases between them. CDR1 and CDR2 (germline): SGHTA, FQGNSA. CDR3 length: 15 residues. The CDR3 DNA reads TGTGCCAGCAGCTTAGTAACCCTTAGCAATCAGCCCCAGCATTTT. Translation gives CASSLVTLSNQPQHF.

The table lists this clonotype with a few counts. This CDR3 reads CATSRDQGSSEQYF. The CDR3 DNA follows: TGTGCCACCAGCAGAGACCAGGGATCATCCGAGCAGTACTTC. The chain couples TRBV15 to TRBJ2-7; a weak D match, TRBD1 (5 bases). Deletions cut 0 bases from V and 6 bases from J, with 12 bases between. There are 14 residues in the CDR3. The germline V gene encodes CDR1 LNHNV and CDR2 YYDKDF (reference sequence).

This clonotype was seen more than once but under ten times. The chain is built from TRBV12-3 or TRBV12-4 and TRBJ1-2, with D possibly being TRBD1 (6 bases). This CDR3 contains 13 residues. Trimming removed 7 bases at V and 8 bases at J, with 17 bases between. CDR3 coding DNA: TGTGCCAGCAATCGGTCGGGGGCTAGGGGCTACACCTTC. This encodes CASNRSGARGYTF.

The chain uses TRBV7-7 and TRBJ2-3; the D is unclear. Trimming stripped 1 base from V and 1 base from J, with 12 bases between. Germline V lookup: CDR1 SSHAT, CDR2 FNYEAQ (reference sequence). There are 16 residues in the CDR3. The DNA for the CDR3 is TGTGCCAGCAGCTTAGGGGTGGGAATGGGCACAGATACGCAGTATTTT. Translated: CASSLGVGMGTDTQYF. Complete variable domain (other parts from reference TRBV7-7 and TRBJ2-3): GAGVSQSPRYKVTKRGQDVTLRCDPISSHATLYWYQQALGQGPEFLTYFNYEAQPDKSGLPSDRFSAERPEGSISTLTIQRTEQRDSAMYRCASSLGVGMGTDTQYFGPGTRLTVL.

This clonotype was detected a few times. V and J are TRBV3-1 and TRBJ2-2; D is unresolved. The CDR3 covers 14 residues. Trimming stripped 5 bases from V and 1 base from J, with 8 bases between. Per the germline V gene, CDR1 is LGHDT and CDR2 is YNNKEL (reference sequence). CDR3: CASSFRRNTGELFF. The CDR3 DNA follows: TGTGCCAGCAGCTTCCGACGGAACACCGGGGAGCTGTTTTTT.

This clonotype has a handful of counts. The genes are TRBV2 and TRBJ2-5, with 7 bases fitting TRBD1. Unmatched junction bases numbered 10, after V lost 2 bases and J lost 1 base. The CDR3 consists of 17 residues. Germline CDR1 is SNHLY and CDR2 is FYNNEI. CDR3 DNA: TGTGCCAGCAGTGAATTAGGGGGCGGACAGATCCAAGAGACCCAGTACTTC. It specifies CASSELGGGQIQETQYF.

Only a few counts were recorded for this clonotype. V usage is TRBV24-1 and J usage is TRBJ2-7; 14 bases line up with TRBD2. The CDR3 runs to 16 residues. The V gene end was trimmed by 4 bases and the J gene end by 5 bases; junction bases not matched to a gene: 6. Per the germline V gene, CDR1 is KGHDR and CDR2 is SFDVKD. CDR3 sequence reads: CATSEPTSGRVHEQYF. The CDR3 coding sequence is TGTGCCACCAGTGAGCCGACTAGCGGGAGGGTCCACGAGCAGTACTTC.

This clonotype has a handful of counts. The chain carries TRBV27 and TRBJ2-3; D tentatively fits TRBD1 or TRBD2 (5 bases each). Trimming pared 10 bases from V and 2 bases from J, leaving 19 bases between. The CDR3 is 15 amino acids. The germline V gene has CDR1 MNHEY and CDR2 SMNVEV (reference sequence). The CDR3 DNA reads as TGTGCCACGAACGGGGCAGGGTGGTTCACAGATACGCAGTATTTT. Translation: CATNGAGWFTDTQYF.

A few counts support this clonotype. The chain couples TRBV4-1 to TRBJ2-1, with TRBD2 matching over 13 bases. Germline V gene lookup returns CDR1 MGHRA and CDR2 YSYEKL. V was clipped by 1 base and J by 3 bases; unmatched bases: 9. There are 19 residues in the CDR3. As DNA, the CDR3 is TGCGCCAGCAGCCAAGTCTCCCAGACTAGCGGGAGGCGCTACAATGAGCAGTTCTTC. Its protein product is CASSQVSQTSGRRYNEQFF.

This clonotype was seen ten or more times. The CDR3 coding sequence is TGCGCCAGCAGCCAGGAACGGCCTAATGAAAAACTGTTTTTT. This codes for CASSQERPNEKLFF. The chain links TRBV4-1 to TRBJ1-4; D is unresolved. V lost 3 bases and J lost 3, with 8 bases in between. Germline V lookup: CDR1 MGHRA, CDR2 YSYEKL. The CDR3 runs 14 residues.

The DNA of the CDR3 is TGTGCCAGCAGCTTAGCGGAGGGTATTCGGATTGTCTCCTACGAGCAGTACTTC. It encodes CASSLAEGIRIVSYEQYF. V gene TRBV11-1 combines with J gene TRBJ2-7, with D tentatively TRBD2 (6 bases). V dropped 0 bases and J dropped 0 bases, with 18 bases sitting between them. Per the germline V gene, CDR1 is SGHAT and CDR2 is FQDESV (reference sequence). The CDR3 is 18 residues long.

The rearrangement uses TRBV7-2 and TRBJ2-7; TRBD2 might be the D (5 bases). The ends were cut back, 2 bases at V and 2 bases at J, with 10 bases in the middle. Germline lookup yields CDR1 SGHTA and CDR2 FQGNSA. This CDR3 comprises 14 residues. The CDR3 DNA sequence: TGTGCCAGCAGCTTAACAGCGGTCGCCTACGAGCAGTACTTC. This sequence encodes CASSLTAVAYEQYF.

This rearrangement joins TRBV27 to TRBJ1-1, with 11 bases that match TRBD1. Trimming took 3 bases from V and 1 from J; bases not matched to a gene: 16. The germline V gene encodes CDR1 MNHEY and CDR2 SMNVEV (reference sequence). CDR3 length equals 20 residues. CDR3 region: CASSLGYPLRDRGSNTEAFF. The CDR3 coding sequence is TGTGCCAGCAGTTTGGGTTATCCCCTCCGGGACAGGGGGTCGAACACTGAAGCTTTCTTT.

CDR3 in amino acids: CASSLAPRLNTEAFF. CDR3 in DNA: TGTGCCAGCAGTTTAGCGCCCAGGTTGAACACTGAAGCTTTCTTT. The chain joins TRBV12-3 or TRBV12-4 to TRBJ1-1; no firm D call. The CDR3 runs to 15 residues. V lost 0 bases to trimming and J lost 0 bases, with 8 bases between them.

This clonotype appeared a few times. The chain couples TRBV29-1 to TRBJ1-1; D uncertain. Trimming took 2 bases from V and 0 from J, leaving 4 bases between them. The CDR3 consists of 12 residues. Looked up from germline, CDR1 is SQVTM and CDR2 is ANQGSEA. In DNA form, the CDR3 reads TGCAGCGTTGAAAAGGTGAACACTGAAGCTTTCTTT. Amino acid sequence: CSVEKVNTEAFF.

This clonotype was seen once. J is TRBJ1-1 and V is TRBV4-1, with 9 bases lining up with TRBD1. Germline CDR1 reads MGHRA; CDR2 reads YSYEKL. J was trimmed by 2 bases and V by 0 bases; bases with no gene match: 10. This CDR3 is 18 amino acids long. DNA of the CDR3: TGCGCCAGCAGCCAAGATAGGGCCCGACAGGGGGTAAACACTGAAGCTTTCTTT. As protein: CASSQDRARQGVNTEAFF.

This clonotype was found a few times. The chain is built from TRBV11-3 and TRBJ2-1; D gene ambiguous. Germline V gene sequence: CDR1 SGHNT, CDR2 YENEEA. The V and J ends lost 1 base and 2 bases respectively, with 15 bases between them. The CDR3 length is 17 residues. The DNA of the CDR3 is TGTGCCAGCAGCTTAGCCTATCTTCCCGGAACCTACAATGAGCAGTTCTTC. Translating gives CASSLAYLPGTYNEQFF.

V gene TRBV3-1 combines with J gene TRBJ1-4, with D possibly TRBD1 on 6 matching bases. The germline V gene has CDR1 LGHDT and CDR2 YNNKEL (reference sequence). Trimming took off 4 bases at V and 5 bases at J, with 14 bases between the two ends. The CDR3 loop spans 15 amino acids. For the CDR3, the DNA is TGTGCCAGCAGCCTCCACAGGGCTAGGAATGAAAAACTGTTTTTT. Protein: CASSLHRARNEKLFF.